The 25 T cell receptor beta chains in this list originate from one sample, sequenced in a study of blood T cell repertoires in COVID-19. Measured with immunoSEQ multiplex PCR; TCRdb has only the in-frame clones, and not every one. The sample records fewer than 400,000 clones, almost 90% being singletons. Sequencing was done on a sample of peripheral blood. The receptors shown here come from a woman aged 30 to 39 with COVID-19, enrolled during active disease.

This chain connects TRBV11-2 to TRBJ1-1, with TRBD1 matching over 7 bases. This CDR3 comprises 14 residues. Germline V gene lookup returns CDR1 SGHAT and CDR2 FQNNGV. J was trimmed by 5 bases and V by 3 bases; bases with no gene match: 6. CDR3 sequence: CASSLANRGTEAFF. The CDR3 DNA is TGTGCCAGCAGCTTGGCGAACAGGGGTACTGAAGCTTTCTTT.

This clone was found once. The chain has TRBV5-1 and TRBJ1-1, with 7 bases matching TRBD1. Unmatched junction bases numbered 7, after V lost 7 bases and J lost 4 bases. Germline-derived CDR1 and CDR2 are SGHRS and YFSETQ. The length of the CDR3 is 13 residues. DNA for the CDR3: TGCGCCAGCGGACCATCAGGGGGCACTGAAGCTTTCTTT. It codes for CASGPSGGTEAFF.

The gene calls are TRBV3-1 (or the pseudogene TRBV3-2) and TRBJ1-1; D gene uncertain. Germline CDR1 reads LGHDT; CDR2 reads YNNKEL (reference sequence). CDR3 length equals 12 residues. The V gene lost 6 bases and the J gene lost 1 base, with 6 bases spanning the gap. The CDR3 reads CASRFRNTEAFF. CDR3 nucleotide sequence: TGTGCCAGCAGGTTCAGGAACACTGAAGCTTTCTTT.

The chain is built from TRBV19 and TRBJ1-5; D unresolved. The CDR3 sequence is 12 residues long. Germline CDR1 and CDR2: LNHDA and SQIVND (reference sequence). Trimming took 3 bases from V and 7 from J, leaving 7 bases between them. The chain's CDR3 is CASSMEEQPQHF. CDR3 sequence (DNA): TGTGCCAGTAGTATGGAGGAACAGCCCCAGCATTTT.

The CDR3 sequence is CASSSDSSNQPQHF. CDR3 coding DNA: TGTGCCAGCAGCTCGGACAGTTCCAATCAGCCCCAGCATTTT. The rearrangement joins TRBV7-2 to TRBJ1-5, with D possibly matching TRBD1 (6 bases). Germline CDR1 is SGHTA and CDR2 is FQGNSA. Trimming removed 4 bases at V and 3 bases at J, with 10 bases between. This CDR3 has 14 amino acids.

The V and J genes are TRBV13 and TRBJ1-3, with 11 bases matching TRBD1. The CDR3 loop spans 16 amino acids. Unmatched junction bases numbered 4, after V lost 0 bases and J lost 6 bases. CDR1 PRHDT and CDR2 FYEKMQ come from the germline V gene (reference sequence). CDR3 DNA sequence: TGTGCCAGCAGCTTAGGACTCGGACAGGGGGCAAACACCATATATTTT. It codes for CASSLGLGQGANTIYF. The complete variable domain, with remaining parts taken from reference TRBV13 and TRBJ1-3, reads AAGVIQSPRHLIKEKRETATLKCYPIPRHDTVYWYQQGPGQDPQFLISFYEKMQSDKGSIPDRFSAQQFSDYHSELNMSSLELGDSALYFCASSLGLGQGANTIYFGEGSWLTVV.

The chain carries TRBV27 and TRBJ2-1; 7 nucleotides agree with TRBD2. J was trimmed by 9 bases and V by 4 bases; bases with no gene match: 9. The CDR3 spans 14 residues. The germline V gene encodes CDR1 MNHEY and CDR2 SMNVEV (reference sequence). The CDR3 region is CASSSGGSMGEQFF. In nucleotides, the CDR3 is TGTGCCAGCAGTTCTGGCGGGAGTATGGGTGAGCAGTTCTTC.

The chain is built from TRBV4-1 and TRBJ1-2; D is ambiguous. CDR1 is MGHRA and CDR2 is YSYEKL in the germline V gene. Trimming left V 1 base short and J 2 bases short, with 14 bases between. CDR3 length: 16 residues. The CDR3 here is CASSQGVGNTNYGYTF. The CDR3 DNA sequence: TGCGCCAGCAGCCAAGGGGTCGGGAATACAAACTATGGCTACACCTTC.

This clone was detected once. The chain employs TRBV7-2 and TRBJ1-1, with D unclear. Germline-derived CDR1 and CDR2 are SGHTA and FQGNSA. CDR3 length: 14 residues. The V end was cut by 6 bases, the J end by 1 base, with 12 bases between. The CDR3 protein is CASRRKTGNTEAFF. CDR3 DNA sequence: TGTGCCAGCAGGCGTAAAACTGGGAACACTGAAGCTTTCTTT.

J is TRBJ2-1 and V is TRBV19, with 9 bases that match TRBD1. The germline V gene has CDR1 LNHDA and CDR2 SQIVND (reference sequence). CDR3 size: 20 residues. V lost 4 bases, J lost 7 bases, and 23 bases stayed unmatched. The CDR3 nucleotides are TGTGCCAGTAGTACCCGGACAGGGGAGGACGGAGAGATCCTACGTAATGAGCAGTTCTTC. Protein: CASSTRTGEDGEILRNEQFF.

The chain couples TRBV2 to TRBJ1-5, with D possibly matching TRBD1 (5 bases). Germline lookup yields CDR1 SNHLY and CDR2 FYNNEI. V lost 4 bases to trimming and J lost 1 base, with 14 bases between them. The CDR3 loop spans 16 amino acids. CDR3 loop: CASSGSRAESNQPQHF. The DNA for the CDR3 is TGTGCCAGCAGTGGCTCCAGGGCAGAAAGCAATCAGCCCCAGCATTTT.

The chain employs TRBV19 and TRBJ2-3; 7 bases align to TRBD2. Germline CDR1 is LNHDA and CDR2 is SQIVND (reference sequence). V was pared by 10 bases and J by 3 bases, with 10 bases of the junction left unmatched. CDR3 length: 14 amino acids. The CDR3 bases are TGTGCCACCGGGGAATCCGGGAGGACAGATACGCAGTATTTT. The encoded protein is CATGESGRTDTQYF.

The V call is TRBV30, the J call TRBJ2-4; possible D gene TRBD1, 6 bases. Trimming removed 4 bases at V and 4 bases at J, with 20 bases between. Germline V CDR1 and CDR2: GTSNPN, SVGIG (reference sequence). The CDR3 is made up of 16 amino acids. As DNA, the CDR3 is TGTGCCTGGAACCTACCTAACAAGGGGACAAAAAACATTCAGTACTTC. Translation gives CAWNLPNKGTKNIQYF.

This clone has at least ten counts. The chain is built from TRBV28 and TRBJ2-7; TRBD1 aligns across 8 bases. The CDR3 is made up of 16 amino acids. In germline, CDR1 is MDHEN, CDR2 SYDVKM. The V gene end was trimmed by 6 bases and the J gene end by 0 bases; junction bases not matched to a gene: 10. CDR3 nucleotides: TGTGCCAGCAGGAGGACAGGGCCGGGCCTCTCCTACGAGCAGTACTTC. Protein sequence: CASRRTGPGLSYEQYF.

The V call is TRBV9, the J call TRBJ2-3; D ambiguous. This CDR3 region has 13 residues. Germline V gives CDR1 SGDLS, CDR2 YYNGEE. Trimming pared 2 bases from V and 4 bases from J, leaving 8 bases between. The CDR3 reads CASSVGVADTQYF. The CDR3 DNA follows: TGTGCCAGCAGCGTCGGAGTAGCAGATACGCAGTATTTT.

The chain has TRBV5-1 and TRBJ2-3; 8 positions agree with TRBD1. V dropped 2 bases and J dropped 0; count of bases not matched to a gene: 11. The CDR3 is 18 residues long. Germline V gives CDR1 SGHRS, CDR2 YFSETQ. The CDR3 DNA follows: TGCGCCAGCAGCTTAACTTTAGTGGACAGGGTGAGCACAGATACGCAGTATTTT. This gives the protein CASSLTLVDRVSTDTQYF.

The chain has TRBV10-3 and TRBJ1-6; TRBD1 matches at 8 bases. Losses at the gene ends were 10 bases for V and 0 bases for J; bases not matched to a gene: 17. The CDR3 extends over 19 amino acids. The V gene's germline CDR1 is ENHRY and CDR2 SYGVKD. The CDR3 DNA follows: TGTGCCACCAAATGGGGACAGGAGTTTTTTAGCTCCTATAATTCACCCCTCCACTTT. This encodes CATKWGQEFFSSYNSPLHF.

V gene TRBV7-6 combines with J gene TRBJ1-5, with D possibly matching TRBD1 (6 bases). The germline gives CDR1 SGHVS, CDR2 FNYEAQ. V lost 4 bases, J lost 4 bases, and 14 bases lay in between. The CDR3 extends over 15 amino acids. The CDR3, as DNA: TGTGCCAGCAGCTCTGAGGGAGGGGGTAATCAGCCCCAGCATTTT. Encoded protein: CASSSEGGGNQPQHF.

The J gene is TRBJ2-3, the V gene TRBV6-5, with D tentatively TRBD1 (6 bases). Between the trimmed V and J ends, which lost 6 bases and 1 base, there was a span of 8 bases. This CDR3 spans 13 amino acids. The germline V gene has CDR1 MNHEY and CDR2 SVGAGI. As DNA, the CDR3 is TGTGCCAGCAGCAACAGGGGCACAGATACGCAGTATTTT. As protein: CASSNRGTDTQYF.

The CDR3 loop is CASSQFRDSPREQYF. DNA for the CDR3: TGTGCCAGCAGCCAATTTCGGGACTCCCCTAGGGAGCAGTACTTC. V usage is TRBV6-5 and J usage is TRBJ2-7; D is perhaps TRBD2 (6 bases). The V end lost 6 bases, the J end lost 7 bases, and 22 bases lay between the germline ends. This CDR3 has 15 amino acids. Germline V gene data show CDR1 as MNHEY and CDR2 as SVGAGI.

V gene TRBV7-9 combines with J gene TRBJ2-7; 7 positions agree with TRBD2. Germline-derived CDR1 and CDR2 are SEHNR and FQNEAQ (reference sequence). J was trimmed by 0 bases and V by 8 bases; bases with no gene match: 7. This CDR3 spans 14 amino acids. The CDR3 reads CASCSAGSSYEQYF. CDR3 in DNA: TGTGCCAGCTGTTCAGCGGGAAGCTCCTACGAGCAGTACTTC.

The chain recombines TRBV6-1 with TRBJ1-2, with D tentatively TRBD1 (6 bases). The CDR3 sequence is 15 residues long. Germline CDR1 is MNHNS and CDR2 is SASEGT. Trimming took off 0 bases at V and 4 bases at J, with 12 bases between the two ends. CDR3: CASSEAKRGSYGYTF. The CDR3 coding sequence is TGTGCCAGCAGTGAAGCTAAGAGGGGGTCCTATGGCTACACCTTC.

The rearrangement uses TRBV28 and TRBJ1-3; 7 bases are a match to TRBD1. The CDR3 is made up of 15 amino acids. The J segment lost 4 bases and the V segment lost 4 bases, leaving 7 bases of the junction unmatched. Germline assignment: CDR1 MDHEN and CDR2 SYDVKM. The CDR3 nucleotides read TGTGCCAGCAGTTCCTCTGGGACAGTCGGAAACACCATATATTTT. As protein: CASSSSGTVGNTIYF.

A few counts support this clone. The J gene is TRBJ1-4, the V gene TRBV27, with D unclear. Trimming shortened V by 0 bases and J by 8 bases, and 7 bases separated the two germline ends. Germline CDR1 reads MNHEY; CDR2 reads SMNVEV (reference sequence). The CDR3 consists of 13 residues. The CDR3 DNA follows: TGTGCCAGCAGTTTATCCTCCCAGGAAAAACTGTTTTTT. Amino acid sequence: CASSLSSQEKLFF.

The chain is built from TRBV2 and TRBJ2-7; tentative D call: TRBD1 (6 bases). V was clipped by 4 bases and J by 1 base, with 11 bases between them. CDR1 and CDR2 (germline): SNHLY, FYNNEI. This CDR3 has 14 amino acids. The CDR3 here is CASSAYGQSYEQYF. In DNA form, the CDR3 reads TGTGCCAGCAGTGCTTATGGACAGTCCTACGAGCAGTACTTC.